This passage covers 27 T cell receptor beta chains from one sample sequenced in a study of read filtering for tumor transcriptome and immune sequencing. From 400 to 450 ng of RNA, a library with molecular barcoded alpha/delta and beta/gamma adaptors was made. TCRdb re-analysed the reads in MiXCR, keeping a single row per CDR3 protein. The sample holds 35,000 to 40,000 distinct CDR3 sequences; approximately 15% are singletons and the top ten take around a quarter. Source material: a population of CD138-negative cells sorted from bone marrow. These receptors all stem from a donor over 35 with multiple myeloma.

Ten or more counts support this clonotype. The rearrangement joins TRBV20-1 to TRBJ1-1; D is perhaps TRBD1 (6 bases). V lost 1 base, J lost 1 base, and 7 bases lay in between. Per the germline V gene, CDR1 is DFQATT and CDR2 is SNEGSKA (reference sequence). The CDR3 length is 13 residues. CDR3: CSARGTENTEAFF. The CDR3 region has the DNA TGCAGTGCTAGAGGGACAGAGAACACTGAAGCTTTCTTT.

This clonotype was recorded at least ten times. The chain combines TRBV28 with TRBJ2-7; unclear D gene. Per the germline V gene, CDR1 is MDHEN and CDR2 is SYDVKM. CDR3 length: 14 amino acids. V lost 7 bases to trimming and J lost 0 bases, with 13 bases between them. The CDR3 region has the DNA TGTGCCAGCATGGATCCCGGAAGCTCCTACGAGCAGTACTTC. Translation: CASMDPGSSYEQYF.

This clonotype was counted at least ten times. The chain uses TRBV20-1 and TRBJ2-7; TRBD1 or TRBD2 may be the D gene (5 bases each). The V and J ends lost 5 bases and 2 bases respectively, with 22 bases between them. Germline assignment: CDR1 DFQATT and CDR2 SNEGSKA (reference sequence). The CDR3 loop spans 16 amino acids. This chain's CDR3 is CSAEGTSRKATYEQYF. The DNA of the CDR3 is TGCAGTGCTGAGGGGACCTCGCGGAAGGCCACCTACGAGCAGTACTTC.

The table lists this clonotype with many counts. The V call is TRBV19, the J call TRBJ2-7, with unresolved D. The CDR3 runs 14 residues. Looked up from germline, CDR1 is LNHDA and CDR2 is SQIVND (reference sequence). Trimming took 1 base from V and 3 from J, leaving 10 bases between them. CDR3 coding DNA: TGTGCCAGTAGTATAGCGGGTCCTTACTACGAGCAGTACTTC. It yields the protein CASSIAGPYYEQYF.

This clonotype appeared many times. The chain carries TRBV7-6 and TRBJ2-1; D is ambiguous. Germline V CDR1 and CDR2: SGHVS, FNYEAQ. With 0 bases removed from V and 9 bases from J, the gap between germline ends came to 9 bases. CDR3 length: 13 amino acids. CDR3 sequence: CASSLAMGSEQFF. As DNA, the CDR3 is TGTGCCAGCAGCTTAGCGATGGGTAGTGAGCAGTTCTTC.

This clonotype came up many times. The chain is built from TRBV20-1 and TRBJ2-5; no reliable D call. Trimming took 6 bases from V and 1 from J, leaving 18 bases between them. Germline CDR1 and CDR2: DFQATT and SNEGSKA (reference sequence). The CDR3 is made up of 15 amino acids. CDR3 bases: TGCAGTGCGGCGGAACAGAAAATACTCCAAGAGACCCAGTACTTC. This encodes CSAAEQKILQETQYF.

This clonotype has a count of ten or more. The CDR3, as DNA: TGCAGCGTTGGGACTCTAGTTTACTCTTACAATGAGCAGTTCTTC. It encodes CSVGTLVYSYNEQFF. The chain employs TRBV29-1 and TRBJ2-1; D may be TRBD2 (5 bases). Trimming cost V 4 bases and J 4 bases, with 17 bases left between them. The CDR3 spans 15 residues. Germline V gives CDR1 SQVTM, CDR2 ANQGSEA.

V and J are TRBV28 and TRBJ1-3; D call uncertain. Trimming removed 6 bases at V and 4 bases at J, with 19 bases between. Germline CDR1 MDHEN, CDR2 SYDVKM. This CDR3 contains 16 residues. CDR3 region: CASSPRIRGMGNTIYF. DNA for the CDR3: TGTGCCAGCAGCCCCAGGATTCGGGGTATGGGAAACACCATATATTTT.

Note on this clonotype: This may be a read error, as it is one base from a much larger clone. The V and J genes are TRBV12-3 or TRBV12-4 and TRBJ2-1; D ambiguous. This CDR3 is built from 11 residues. The CDR3 DNA reads as TGTCCCAGCAGTTTAACATATGAGCAGTTCTTC. Amino acids: CPSSLTYEQFF.

This clonotype came up many times. The CDR3: CASSRGTYEQYF. In DNA, the CDR3 is TGTGCCAGCAGCCGTGGGACCTACGAGCAGTACTTC. The rearrangement uses TRBV5-6 and TRBJ2-7; no definite D call. The V end lost 4 bases, the J end lost 2 bases, and 7 bases lay between the germline ends. This CDR3 region has 12 residues. Germline lookup yields CDR1 SGHDT and CDR2 YYEEEE.

Ten or more counts support this clonotype. The chain uses TRBV12-3 or TRBV12-4 and TRBJ1-6; 7 bases match TRBD1. CDR3 length equals 15 residues. V shed 3 bases, J shed 4 bases, and the junction held 3 bases outside the gene matches. The chain's CDR3 is CASSLKGQYNSPLHF. The CDR3 bases are TGTGCCAGCAGTTTGAAGGGACAGTATAATTCACCCCTCCACTTT.

At least ten counts were recorded for this clonotype. The V and J genes are TRBV20-1 and TRBJ2-2; the match to TRBD1 covers 9 bases. The CDR3 is 15 residues long. Unmatched junction bases numbered 12, after V lost 6 bases and J lost 7 bases. Per the germline V gene, CDR1 is DFQATT and CDR2 is SNEGSKA (reference sequence). The CDR3: CSAGPGQGRSGELFF. The CDR3, as DNA: TGCAGTGCGGGACCGGGACAGGGTAGAAGCGGGGAGCTGTTTTTT.

At least ten counts were recorded for this clonotype. The chain recombines TRBV5-1 with TRBJ2-2, with D perhaps TRBD2 (5 bases). The CDR3 spans 15 residues. Germline CDR1 is SGHRS and CDR2 is YFSETQ. The V and J ends lost 0 bases and 3 bases respectively, with 9 bases between them. The CDR3 DNA reads TGCGCCAGCAGCTTGGGAGCGGAGTACACCGGGGAGCTGTTTTTT. As protein: CASSLGAEYTGELFF.

This clonotype has ten or more counts. This chain uses TRBV29-1 with TRBJ1-2, with TRBD1 matching over 9 bases. The length of the CDR3 is 12 residues. From germline, CDR1 is SQVTM and CDR2 ANQGSEA. V shed 7 bases and J 7 bases; nucleotides not matched to a gene: 7. DNA of the CDR3: TGCAGCGCCCAAACAGGGGGCGTTGGCTACACCTTC. Translating it yields CSAQTGGVGYTF.

Comment on this clonotype: This may be a read error: a much more frequent sequence differs by one nucleotide. This rearrangement joins TRBV5-1 to TRBJ2-3; 7 positions agree with TRBD1. Judging by the DNA end, TRBJ1-5 fits better; the J call may be wrong. There are 14 residues in the CDR3. CDR1 and CDR2 (germline): SGHRS, YFSETQ. The CDR3 coding sequence is TGCGCCAGCAGCTTGGGACAGGGAGCAGATACGCAGCATTTT. This sequence encodes CASSLGQGADTQHF.

Points on this clonotype: A read error may explain this, as a much larger clone is one base away. The chain uses TRBV11-2 and TRBJ2-7, with 8 bases that match TRBD1. The CDR3 covers 15 residues. Germline CDR1 reads SGHAT; CDR2 reads FQNNGV. The DNA of the CDR3 is TGTGCCAGCAGCTTAGTGAGGACAGGGAAGAACGAGCGGTACTTC. This translates into CASSLVRTGKNERYF.

Judged by abundance, this clonotype is medium-sized (0.01 to 0.1%). This sequence joins TRBV20-1 and TRBJ2-2; D ambiguous. Germline V gene data show CDR1 as DFQATT and CDR2 as SNEGSKA (reference sequence). The CDR3 covers 12 residues. V was shortened by 7 bases and J by 2 bases, with 8 bases between the two germline ends. CDR3 coding DNA: TGCAGTGTTAAGAGTAACACCGGGGAGCTGTTTTTT. Translating it yields CSVKSNTGELFF.

This clonotype has at least ten counts. The rearrangement joins TRBV12-3 or TRBV12-4 to TRBJ2-7, with no clear D. Trimming took off 6 bases at V and 3 bases at J, with 9 bases between the two ends. The CDR3 runs 12 residues. The CDR3 here is CASSPGYYEQYF. CDR3 DNA: TGTGCCAGCAGCCCCGGTTACTACGAGCAGTACTTC.

This clonotype was observed many times. In DNA form, the CDR3 reads TGTGCCACCCTTGAGGCCTACAGGGTCTACGAGCAGTACTTC. Translation gives CATLEAYRVYEQYF. The rearrangement joins TRBV28 to TRBJ2-7; maybe TRBD1 (6 bases). CDR1 is MDHEN, CDR2 SYDVKM, per germline. V was pared by 10 bases and J by 3 bases, with 19 bases between. The CDR3 runs to 14 residues.

There are a few counts of this clonotype. The rearrangement joins TRBV6-1 to TRBJ2-3; D unresolved. Germline CDR1 is MNHNS and CDR2 is SASEGT. V shed 4 bases and J shed 7 bases, with 6 bases lying between them. The CDR3 is 11 residues long. CDR3 in DNA: TGTGCCAGCAGTGTCACTTATACGCAGTATTTT. This encodes CASSVTYTQYF.

This clonotype was observed many times. This chain joins TRBV6-6 and TRBJ1-1; D call uncertain. The CDR3 runs 13 residues. CDR1 and CDR2 (germline): MNHNY, SVGAGI (reference sequence). Trimming cost V 4 bases and J 5 bases, with 11 bases left between them. CDR3 region: CASSSRRNTEAFF. The CDR3 DNA sequence: TGTGCCAGCAGTTCTCGTAGGAATACTGAAGCTTTCTTT.

This clonotype was detected many times. The chain joins TRBV7-9 to TRBJ2-7; D gene uncertain. Germline V gives CDR1 SEHNR, CDR2 FQNEAQ (reference sequence). The CDR3 spans 14 residues. V was cut by 4 bases and J by 0 bases, with 10 bases left in between. The CDR3 sequence is CASSSGRSSYEQYF. The DNA of the CDR3 is TGTGCCAGCAGCTCGGGCCGGAGCTCCTACGAGCAGTACTTC.

Of note for this clonotype: A much larger clone differs by one base, so this may be a read error. The chain recombines TRBV27 with TRBJ2-1, with D hard to call. The CDR3 is made up of 14 amino acids. Per germline, CDR1 MNHEY and CDR2 SMNVEV (reference sequence). CDR3 loop: CACSLIGQYNEQFF. In DNA form, the CDR3 reads TGTGCCTGCAGTTTAATCGGCCAATACAATGAGCAGTTCTTC.

This clonotype was picked up many times. V and J are TRBV20-1 and TRBJ2-1; 11 bases map to TRBD2. V was pared by 5 bases and J by 9 bases, with 12 bases of the junction left unmatched. Germline CDR1 DFQATT, CDR2 SNEGSKA (reference sequence). This CDR3 region has 15 residues. The CDR3 region has the DNA TGCAGTGCTGGCGGGACTAGCGGCTCCCCAGGTGAGCAGTTCTTC. Its translation is CSAGGTSGSPGEQFF.

This clonotype occurred many times. The chain is built from TRBV4-1 and TRBJ2-7; D is perhaps TRBD2 (5 bases). The CDR3 is made up of 14 amino acids. Trimming took off 0 bases at V and 7 bases at J, with 13 bases between the two ends. Germline V gene data show CDR1 as MGHRA and CDR2 as YSYEKL. In DNA, the CDR3 is TGCGCCAGCAGCCAAGATGACGGGATGGGTGAGCAGTACTTC. It codes for CASSQDDGMGEQYF.

With respect to this clonotype: The junction departs from germline at one end; a sequencing error may be responsible. The J gene is TRBJ2-1, the V gene TRBV29-1; 9 positions agree with TRBD2. This CDR3 is 15 amino acids long. The germline V gene encodes CDR1 SQVTM and CDR2 ANQGSEA. The CDR3 loop is CSVDGAGGRSNEQSF. In nucleotides, the CDR3 is TGCAGCGTTGATGGAGCGGGAGGAAGAAGCAATGAGCAGTCCTTC.

V usage is TRBV7-6 and J usage is TRBJ2-5; D is undetermined. This CDR3 is built from 13 residues. The V and J ends lost 5 bases and 6 bases respectively, with 13 bases between them. Looked up from germline, CDR1 is SGHVS and CDR2 is FNYEAQ. CDR3 DNA sequence: TGTGCCAGCAGCCAGCCCCCCAAGCAGACCCAGTACTTC. Protein sequence: CASSQPPKQTQYF.